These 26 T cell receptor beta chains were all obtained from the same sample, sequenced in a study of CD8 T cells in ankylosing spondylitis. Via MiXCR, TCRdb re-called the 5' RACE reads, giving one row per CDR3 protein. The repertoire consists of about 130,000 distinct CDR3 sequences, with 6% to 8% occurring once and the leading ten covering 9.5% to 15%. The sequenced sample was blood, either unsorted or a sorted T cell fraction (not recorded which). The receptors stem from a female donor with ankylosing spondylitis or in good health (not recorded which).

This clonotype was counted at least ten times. CDR3 sequence reads: CSASGSPTGGFGFQPQHF. The CDR3, as DNA: TGCAGTGCTAGCGGTTCCCCGACAGGGGGTTTCGGTTTTCAGCCCCAGCATTTT. V is TRBV20-1 and J is TRBJ1-5; 9 bases are a match to TRBD1. CDR1 and CDR2 (germline): DFQATT, SNEGSKA (reference sequence). The CDR3 has 18 amino acids. The V gene end was trimmed by 3 bases and the J gene end by 6 bases; junction bases not matched to a gene: 18.

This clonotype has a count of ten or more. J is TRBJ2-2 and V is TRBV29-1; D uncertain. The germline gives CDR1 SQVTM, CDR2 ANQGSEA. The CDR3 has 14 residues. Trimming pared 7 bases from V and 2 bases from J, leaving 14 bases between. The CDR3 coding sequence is TGCAGCGGGAAGACCGGGTCCAACACCGGGGAGCTGTTTTTT. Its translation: CSGKTGSNTGELFF.

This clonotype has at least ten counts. The CDR3 sequence is CAIAEDTDTQYF. The CDR3 DNA follows: TGTGCCATCGCCGAAGACACAGATACGCAGTATTTT. The rearrangement joins TRBV10-3 to TRBJ2-3; D not resolved. CDR3 length: 12 residues. Germline assignment: CDR1 ENHRY and CDR2 SYGVKD. Trimming removed 8 bases from V and 2 bases from J, with 8 bases in between.

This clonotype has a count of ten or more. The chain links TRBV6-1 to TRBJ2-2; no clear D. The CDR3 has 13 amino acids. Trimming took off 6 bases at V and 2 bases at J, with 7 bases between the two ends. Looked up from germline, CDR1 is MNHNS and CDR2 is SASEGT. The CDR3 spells CASRPLNTGELFF. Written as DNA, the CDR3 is TGTGCCAGCAGGCCACTTAACACCGGGGAGCTGTTTTTT.

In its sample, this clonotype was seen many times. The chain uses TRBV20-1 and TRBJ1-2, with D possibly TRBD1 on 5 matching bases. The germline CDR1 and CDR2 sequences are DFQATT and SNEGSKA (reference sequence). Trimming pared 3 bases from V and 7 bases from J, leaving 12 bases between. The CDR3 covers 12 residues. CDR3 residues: CSARGPAGGYTF. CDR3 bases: TGCAGTGCTAGGGGGCCGGCCGGTGGCTACACCTTC.

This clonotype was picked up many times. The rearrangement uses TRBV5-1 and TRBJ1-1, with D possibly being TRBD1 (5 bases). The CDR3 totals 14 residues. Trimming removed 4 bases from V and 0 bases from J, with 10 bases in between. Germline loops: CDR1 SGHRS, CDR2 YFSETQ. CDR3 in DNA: TGCGCCAGCAGCGGCGGGACTATGAACACTGAAGCTTTCTTT. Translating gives CASSGGTMNTEAFF.

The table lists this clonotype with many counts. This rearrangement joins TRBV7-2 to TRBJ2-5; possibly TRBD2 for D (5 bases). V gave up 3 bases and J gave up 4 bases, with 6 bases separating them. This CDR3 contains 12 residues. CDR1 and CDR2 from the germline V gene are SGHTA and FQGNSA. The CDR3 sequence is CASSFLAETQYF. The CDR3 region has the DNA TGTGCCAGCAGCTTTCTAGCAGAGACCCAGTACTTC.

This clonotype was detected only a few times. The CDR3 is CASSTDSSYEQYF. CDR3 bases: TGCGCCAGCAGCACCGACAGTTCCTACGAGCAGTACTTC. V is TRBV5-1 and J is TRBJ2-7; D is perhaps TRBD1 (5 bases). The CDR3 has 13 amino acids. V was cut by 4 bases and J by 1 base, with 9 bases left in between. Germline CDR1 reads SGHRS; CDR2 reads YFSETQ.

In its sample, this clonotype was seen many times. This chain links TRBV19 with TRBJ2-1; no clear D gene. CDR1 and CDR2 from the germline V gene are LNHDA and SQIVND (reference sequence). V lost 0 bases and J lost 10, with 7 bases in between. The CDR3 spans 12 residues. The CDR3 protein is CASSIDLAEQFF. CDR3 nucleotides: TGTGCCAGTAGTATAGATCTGGCGGAGCAGTTCTTC.

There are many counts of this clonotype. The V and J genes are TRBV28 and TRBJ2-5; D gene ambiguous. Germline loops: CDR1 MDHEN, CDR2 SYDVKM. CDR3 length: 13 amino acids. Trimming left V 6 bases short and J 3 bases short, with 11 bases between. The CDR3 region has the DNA TGTGCCAGCAGATTCAGTGAAAAAGAGACCCAGTACTTC. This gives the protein CASRFSEKETQYF.

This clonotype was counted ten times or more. In DNA, the CDR3 is TGTGCCAGCTCGGAGGGGCGGAACACTGAAGCTTTCTTT. It is translated as CASSEGRNTEAFF. This chain connects TRBV18 to TRBJ1-1; TRBD1 is a possible D gene (5 bases). Germline assignment: CDR1 KGHSH and CDR2 LQKENI. V lost 6 bases to trimming and J lost 1 base, with 9 bases between them. The CDR3 consists of 13 residues.

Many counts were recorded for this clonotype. Here the CDR3 DNA reads TGTGCCAGCAGTTCGGCAGGCGTCGTTGACCAGCATTTT. This sequence encodes CASSSAGVVDQHF. This chain links TRBV12-3 or TRBV12-4 with TRBJ1-5; D remains ambiguous. V was clipped by 4 bases and J by 12 bases, with 16 bases between them. This CDR3 is 13 amino acids long.

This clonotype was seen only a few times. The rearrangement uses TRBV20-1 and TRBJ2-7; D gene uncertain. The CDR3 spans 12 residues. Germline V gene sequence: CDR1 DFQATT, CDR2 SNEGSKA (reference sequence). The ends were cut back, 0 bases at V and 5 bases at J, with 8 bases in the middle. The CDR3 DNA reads TGCAGTGCTAGAGATCTAACCAACGAGCAGTACTTC. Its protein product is CSARDLTNEQYF.

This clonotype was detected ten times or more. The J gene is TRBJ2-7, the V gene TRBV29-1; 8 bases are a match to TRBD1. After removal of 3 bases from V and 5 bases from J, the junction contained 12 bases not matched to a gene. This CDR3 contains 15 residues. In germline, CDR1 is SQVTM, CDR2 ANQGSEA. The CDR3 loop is CSVELVTGGINEQYF. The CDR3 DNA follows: TGCAGCGTTGAGTTAGTTACAGGGGGAATCAACGAGCAGTACTTC.

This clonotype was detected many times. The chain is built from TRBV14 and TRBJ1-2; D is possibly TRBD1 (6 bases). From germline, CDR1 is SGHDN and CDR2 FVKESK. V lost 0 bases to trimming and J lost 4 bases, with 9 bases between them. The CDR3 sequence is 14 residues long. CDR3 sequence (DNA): TGTGCCAGCAGCCAAGAACGGGACATCTATGGCTACACCTTC. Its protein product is CASSQERDIYGYTF. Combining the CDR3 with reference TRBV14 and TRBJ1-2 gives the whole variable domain EAGVTQFPSHSVIEKGQTVTLRCDPISGHDNLYWYRRVMGKEIKFLLHFVKESKQDESGMPNNRFLAERTGGTYSTLKVQPAELEDSGVYFCASSQERDIYGYTFGSGTRLTVV.

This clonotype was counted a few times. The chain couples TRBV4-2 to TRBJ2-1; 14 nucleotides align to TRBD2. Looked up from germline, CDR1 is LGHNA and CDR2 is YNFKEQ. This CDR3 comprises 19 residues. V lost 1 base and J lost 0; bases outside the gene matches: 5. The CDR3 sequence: CASSQGRLAGGSSYNEQFF. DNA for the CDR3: TGTGCCAGCAGCCAAGGGCGACTAGCGGGGGGGAGCTCCTACAATGAGCAGTTCTTC.

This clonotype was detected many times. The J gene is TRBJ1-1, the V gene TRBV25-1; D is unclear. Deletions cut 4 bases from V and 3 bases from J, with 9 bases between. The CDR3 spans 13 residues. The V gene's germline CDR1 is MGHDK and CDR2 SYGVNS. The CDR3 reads CASSGGLDTEAFF. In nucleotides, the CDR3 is TGTGCCAGCAGTGGGGGTTTGGACACTGAAGCTTTCTTT. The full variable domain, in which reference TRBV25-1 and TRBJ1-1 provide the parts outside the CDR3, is EADIYQTPRYLVIGTGKKITLECSQTMGHDKMYWYQQDPGMELHLIHYSYGVNSTEKGDLSSESTVSRIRTEHFPLTLESARPSHTSQYLCASSGGLDTEAFFGQGTRLTVV.

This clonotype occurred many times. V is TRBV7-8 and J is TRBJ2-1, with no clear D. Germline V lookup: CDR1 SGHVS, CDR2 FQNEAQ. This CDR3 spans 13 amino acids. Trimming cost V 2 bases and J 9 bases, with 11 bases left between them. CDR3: CASSLKPSSEQFF. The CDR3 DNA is TGTGCCAGCAGCTTAAAACCGTCTAGTGAGCAGTTCTTC.

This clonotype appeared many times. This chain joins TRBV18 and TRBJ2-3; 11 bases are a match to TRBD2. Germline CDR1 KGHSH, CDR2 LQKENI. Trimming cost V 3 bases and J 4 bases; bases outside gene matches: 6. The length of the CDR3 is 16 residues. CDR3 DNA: TGTGCCAGCTCACCCCTAGCGGGGGGAAACTCAGATACGCAGTATTTT. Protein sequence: CASSPLAGGNSDTQYF.

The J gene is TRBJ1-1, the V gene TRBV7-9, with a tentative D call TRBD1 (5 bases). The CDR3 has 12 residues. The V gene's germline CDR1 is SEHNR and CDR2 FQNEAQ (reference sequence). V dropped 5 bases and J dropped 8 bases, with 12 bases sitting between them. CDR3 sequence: CASSLRDAEAFF. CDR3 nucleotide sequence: TGTGCCAGCAGCCTCCGGGACGCAGAAGCTTTCTTT.

CDR3 in DNA: TGTGCCAGCAGCCAGGAGATCATGAACACTGAAGCTTTCTTT. It codes for CASSQEIMNTEAFF. J is TRBJ1-1 and V is TRBV7-2, with D unresolved. The CDR3 is 14 residues long. V lost 5 bases, J lost 0 bases, and 10 bases lay in between. The V gene's germline CDR1 is SGHTA and CDR2 FQGNSA.

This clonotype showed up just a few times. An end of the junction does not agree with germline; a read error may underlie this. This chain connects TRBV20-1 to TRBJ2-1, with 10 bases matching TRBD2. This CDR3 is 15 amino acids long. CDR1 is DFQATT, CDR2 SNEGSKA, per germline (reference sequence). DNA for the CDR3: TGCTGTGCTAGAGCCTGGGCTAGCGGGGGAGATGAGCAGTTCTTC. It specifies CCARAWASGGDEQFF.

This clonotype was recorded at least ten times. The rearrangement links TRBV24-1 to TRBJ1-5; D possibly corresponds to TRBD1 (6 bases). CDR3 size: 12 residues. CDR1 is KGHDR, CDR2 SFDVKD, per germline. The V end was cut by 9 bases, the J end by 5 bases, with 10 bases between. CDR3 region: CATSRGDQPQHF. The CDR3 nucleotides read TGTGCCACCTCTAGGGGGGATCAGCCCCAGCATTTT.

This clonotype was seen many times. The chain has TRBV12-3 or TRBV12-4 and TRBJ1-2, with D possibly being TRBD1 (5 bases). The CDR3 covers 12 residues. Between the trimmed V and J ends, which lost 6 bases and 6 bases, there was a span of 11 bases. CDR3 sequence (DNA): TGTGCCAGCAGCTGGGACGGGGATGGCTACACCTTC. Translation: CASSWDGDGYTF.

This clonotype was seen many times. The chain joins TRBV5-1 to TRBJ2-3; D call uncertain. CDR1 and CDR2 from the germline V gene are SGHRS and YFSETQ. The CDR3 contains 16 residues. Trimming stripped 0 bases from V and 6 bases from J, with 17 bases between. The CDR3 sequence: CASSLGTYGPTDTQYF. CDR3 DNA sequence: TGCGCCAGCAGCTTGGGGACCTATGGCCCTACGGATACGCAGTATTTT.

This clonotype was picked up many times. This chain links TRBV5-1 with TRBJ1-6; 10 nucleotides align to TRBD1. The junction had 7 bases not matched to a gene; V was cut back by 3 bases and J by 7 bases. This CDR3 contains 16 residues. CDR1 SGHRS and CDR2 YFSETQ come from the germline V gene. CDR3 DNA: TGCGCCAGCAGCTCGGACAGGGGGGTAAGGAATTCACCCCTCCACTTT. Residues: CASSSDRGVRNSPLHF.